The clone carrying this T cell receptor beta chain was seen repeatedly, ten times or more. From germline, CDR1 is ENHRY and CDR2 SYGVKD. This CDR3 comprises 18 residues. With 3 bases clipped from V and 1 base from J, the junction kept 5 bases outside the gene matches. The data belong to a study of read filtering for tumor transcriptome and immune sequencing. From around 440 ng of RNA, a library with molecular barcoded alpha/delta and beta/gamma adaptors was made. One entry per CDR3 protein results from TCRdb running MiXCR on the reads. The sample lists around 29,000 distinct CDR3 sequences, approximately 14% occurring once.

This clonotype was sampled from a donor aged 40 or older with multiple myeloma. The chain is built from TRBV10-3 and TRBJ2-6, with 11 bases identical to TRBD2. The specimen sequenced was a population of CD138-negative cells sorted from bone marrow. The CDR3 is CAISEPGLAVSGANVLTF. CDR3 nucleotides: TGTGCCATCAGTGAACCGGGACTAGCGGTATCTGGGGCCAACGTCCTGACTTTC.